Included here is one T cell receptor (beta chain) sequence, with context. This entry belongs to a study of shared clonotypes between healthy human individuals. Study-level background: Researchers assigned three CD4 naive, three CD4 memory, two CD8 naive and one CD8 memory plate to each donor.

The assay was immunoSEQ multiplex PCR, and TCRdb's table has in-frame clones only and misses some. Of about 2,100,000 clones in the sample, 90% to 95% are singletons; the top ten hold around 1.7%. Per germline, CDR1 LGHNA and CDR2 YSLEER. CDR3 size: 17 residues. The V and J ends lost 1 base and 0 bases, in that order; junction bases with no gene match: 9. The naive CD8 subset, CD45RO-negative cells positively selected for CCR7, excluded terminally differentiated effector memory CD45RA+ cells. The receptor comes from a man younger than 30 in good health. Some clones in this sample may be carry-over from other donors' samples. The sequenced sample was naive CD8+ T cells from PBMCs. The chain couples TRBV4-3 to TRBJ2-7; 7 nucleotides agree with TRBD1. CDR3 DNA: TGCGCCAGCAGCCAAGCTTCGACAGGGCCCCCCTCCTACGAGCAGTACTTC. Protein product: CASSQASTGPPSYEQYF.